The sequence of this T cell receptor (beta chain) was determined in a study of graft-versus-host responses after intestinal transplantation. Whole-study context: Anti-thymocyte globulin induction, then tacrolimus and steroids for roughly 3 years, went to all recipients. General study points: With peak circulating GvH clone levels came an association with early post-transplant HvG declines. GvH clones were identified in recipient marrow, with some first appearing in ileum or blood.

Regarding this clone: Its target is not known.

The V gene end was trimmed by 4 bases and the J gene end by 4 bases; junction bases not matched to a gene: 5. This CDR3 contains 16 residues. CDR1 and CDR2 from the germline V gene are SGHRS and YFSETQ. TCRdb's copy holds only in-frame clones and misses some; the assay was immunoSEQ multiplex PCR. The data show some 100,000 clones, around 90% seen once. The chain joins TRBV5-1 to TRBJ2-2; the match to TRBD2 covers 12 bases. This TCR came from a human donor who was the organ donor for an intestinal transplant. Source: unstimulated CD8+ T cells sorted from spleen or lymph node cells, taken before transplant. CDR3 loop: CASSALAGGSTGELFF. The CDR3 coding sequence is TGCGCCAGCAGCGCCCTAGCGGGGGGGAGCACCGGGGAGCTGTTTTTT.